Below, 14 T cell receptor beta chains from the same sample are listed, as sequenced in a study of T cell responses to AZD1222 COVID-19 vaccine. Sequenced by immunoSEQ multiplex PCR; TCRdb stores in-frame clones only, minus some. The repertoire holds 90,000 to 130,000 clones, 87% seen once, with around 3% in the top ten. The specimen was peripheral blood, collected on day 0 of AZD1222 vaccination. The receptors were sampled from an adult in good health.

The chain recombines TRBV27 with TRBJ2-3; no reliable D call. The CDR3 runs to 13 residues. Trimming removed 4 bases at V and 0 bases at J, with 5 bases between. Germline CDR1 and CDR2: MNHEY and SMNVEV (reference sequence). DNA of the CDR3: TGTGCCAGCAGTTACCGGAGCACAGATACGCAGTATTTT. This translates into CASSYRSTDTQYF.

The chain recombines TRBV28 with TRBJ2-1; 9 bases agree with TRBD1. V shed 5 bases and J 5 bases; nucleotides not matched to a gene: 13. Per the germline V gene, CDR1 is MDHEN and CDR2 is SYDVKM. This CDR3 has 17 residues. The chain's CDR3 is CASSPPIGQGSNNEQFF. The DNA for the CDR3 is TGTGCCAGCAGTCCGCCTATAGGACAGGGGTCTAACAATGAGCAGTTCTTC.

This clone showed up just once. This chain uses TRBV19 with TRBJ2-2, with unresolved D. The CDR3 totals 14 residues. V lost 8 bases and J lost 5, with 15 bases in between. The V gene's germline CDR1 is LNHDA and CDR2 SQIVND (reference sequence). CDR3 loop: CASDTRVGTGELFF. The CDR3 DNA sequence: TGTGCCAGTGACACCCGGGTCGGGACCGGGGAGCTGTTTTTT.

The chain uses TRBV13 and TRBJ1-5, with D possibly being TRBD1 (6 bases). V was clipped by 0 bases and J by 1 base, with 10 bases between them. The CDR3 has 16 amino acids. Per germline, CDR1 PRHDT and CDR2 FYEKMQ (reference sequence). CDR3: CASSLGGQGSNQPQHF. The DNA of the CDR3 is TGTGCCAGCAGCTTAGGGGGTCAGGGGAGCAATCAGCCCCAGCATTTT.

V usage is TRBV19 and J usage is TRBJ1-1; 7 bases align to TRBD1. Germline V gene lookup returns CDR1 LNHDA and CDR2 SQIVND (reference sequence). J was trimmed by 1 base and V by 5 bases; bases with no gene match: 4. The CDR3 runs 14 residues. The CDR3 sequence is CASSADRANTEAFF. CDR3 DNA: TGTGCCAGTAGTGCCGACAGGGCGAACACTGAAGCTTTCTTT.

V gene TRBV3-1 (or the pseudogene TRBV3-2) combines with J gene TRBJ1-2; D is undetermined. The CDR3 is 13 residues long. The V end was cut by 4 bases, the J end by 2 bases, with 8 bases between. CDR1 and CDR2 (germline): LGHDT, YNNKEL (reference sequence). CDR3 nucleotide sequence: TGTGCCAGCAGCCCCACCGGGAACTATGGCTACACCTTC. It encodes CASSPTGNYGYTF.

This chain uses TRBV6-1 with TRBJ2-1; no reliable D call. The CDR3 has 14 residues. Germline CDR1 is MNHNS and CDR2 is SASEGT. Trimming removed 2 bases at V and 1 base at J, with 6 bases between. CDR3 protein: CASSELGSYNEQFF. CDR3 DNA sequence: TGTGCCAGCAGTGAATTGGGGTCCTACAATGAGCAGTTCTTC.

V and J are TRBV9 and TRBJ1-3; tentative D call: TRBD1 (5 bases). The V end lost 0 bases, the J end lost 0 bases, and 10 bases lay between the germline ends. The CDR3 has 16 residues. The germline gives CDR1 SGDLS, CDR2 YYNGEE. The CDR3 is CASSVGAGFSGNTIYF. The DNA of the CDR3 is TGTGCCAGCAGCGTAGGGGCAGGGTTCTCTGGAAACACCATATATTTT.

The chain carries TRBV19 and TRBJ1-4, with D maybe TRBD1 (6 bases). CDR3 length: 13 residues. Per the germline V gene, CDR1 is LNHDA and CDR2 is SQIVND (reference sequence). Trimming shortened V by 5 bases and J by 7 bases, and 11 bases separated the two germline ends. CDR3 sequence: CASSRQVGEKLFF. CDR3 nucleotide sequence: TGTGCCAGTAGTCGACAGGTTGGTGAAAAACTGTTTTTT.

The rearrangement uses TRBV18 and TRBJ2-2; 8 bases line up with TRBD2. V lost 3 bases and J lost 1; bases outside the gene matches: 4. The CDR3 spans 16 residues. Germline values: CDR1 KGHSH, CDR2 LQKENI. This chain's CDR3 is CASSPETSGNTGELFF. DNA for the CDR3: TGTGCCAGCTCACCTGAAACTAGCGGGAACACCGGGGAGCTGTTTTTT.

This clone showed up just once. J is TRBJ1-5 and V is TRBV7-9; weak D call: TRBD1 (5 bases). CDR3 length: 13 residues. Trimming took 2 bases from V and 8 from J, leaving 10 bases between them. Germline loops: CDR1 SEHNR, CDR2 FQNEAQ (reference sequence). CDR3 nucleotide sequence: TGTGCCAGCAGCTTACTGGGGACGGAGCCCCAGCATTTT. It encodes CASSLLGTEPQHF.

The chain recombines TRBV19 with TRBJ1-4; TRBD1 matches 9 bases. With 7 bases clipped from V and 7 bases from J, the junction kept 4 bases outside the gene matches. In germline, CDR1 is LNHDA, CDR2 SQIVND (reference sequence). The CDR3 consists of 13 residues. CDR3 coding DNA: TGTGCCAGTAATACAGGGGGCTTTGAAAAACTGTTTTTT. Its protein product is CASNTGGFEKLFF.

The chain is built from TRBV29-1 and TRBJ1-2, with D possibly being TRBD1 (6 bases). The CDR3 has 13 residues. V was clipped by 3 bases and J by 5 bases, with 13 bases between them. Germline V gene data show CDR1 as SQVTM and CDR2 as ANQGSEA. The CDR3 reads CSVEGAYRYGYTF. In DNA form, the CDR3 reads TGCAGCGTTGAGGGGGCATATCGGTATGGCTACACCTTC.

The chain has TRBV7-2 and TRBJ1-1; 8 bases match TRBD1. CDR1 is SGHTA, CDR2 FQGNSA, per germline. V lost 4 bases to trimming and J lost 3 bases; unmatched junction nucleotides: 4. CDR3 length: 14 residues. The DNA for the CDR3 is TGTGCCAGCAGCTCGGGACAGGCGCACACTGAAGCTTTCTTT. Protein sequence: CASSSGQAHTEAFF.